Listed below are T cell receptor beta chains from one sample, sequenced in a study of T cell responses to AZD1222 COVID-19 vaccine. The table came from immunoSEQ multiplex PCR; TCRdb's copy has only in-frame clones and leaves some out. In the table there are about 110,000 clones, around nine tenths of which are singletons. The source material was peripheral blood, sampled 28 days after the second AZD1222 dose. The receptors originated from an adult who received the AZD1222 COVID-19 vaccine. Both conserved end residues are part of each CDR3. Clone size is shown for a subset of rows, as once, few, many or a class of expanded clone.

>-|TRBV25-1|TRBJ2-3
CASTPASTDTQYF
>-|TRBV2|TRBJ1-5
CALGAPDQPQHF
>-|TRBV6-5|TRBJ1-1
CASSRTVDRRAQAFF
>-|TRBV6-5|TRBJ2-7
CASSYSNHGEQYF
>-|TRBV3-1/TRBV3-2|TRBJ2-7
CASSQGGTGREQYF
>-|TRBV5-5|TRBJ2-7
CASSLGTVLTYEQYF
>-|TRBV11-2|TRBJ2-1
CASSLDEISSGVGEQFF
>-|TRBV6-5|TRBJ1-2
CASTPSRQGGYGYTF
>-|TRBV28|TRBJ2-7
CASSPAPSYEQYF
>-|TRBV13|TRBJ2-3
CASRPTGGAAKTSSDTQYF
>-|TRBV7-8|TRBJ1-5
CASSLEGANQPQHF
>-|TRBV25-1|TRBJ1-4
CASSELGNGEKLFF
>-|TRBV21-1|TRBJ1-1
CASSKGVGADTEAFF
>-|TRBV7-9|TRBJ1-4
CASSQGQGREKLFF
>-|TRBV28|TRBJ1-2
CASGFYGYTF
>-|TRBV6-2/TRBV6-3|TRBJ1-1
CASSYSKAGAFF
>-|TRBV19|TRBJ1-1
CASRAGAIEAFF
>-|TRBV6-1|TRBJ1-1
CASSDHRVRSFF
>-|TRBV5-1|TRBJ2-3
CASSGGQGTFTDTQYF
>-|TRBV7-6|TRBJ2-1
CASSQRSGGAGSEQFF
>-|TRBV4-3|TRBJ2-2
CASSQAIPGQGNTGELFF
>-|TRBV24-1|TRBJ2-7
CATSGLEGNKQYF
>-|TRBV6-5|TRBJ1-6
CASSPGPGTSPLHF
>-|TRBV10-2|TRBJ2-7
CASSAAGTSSYEQYF
>once|TRBV12-3/TRBV12-4|TRBJ1-1
CASVEKTEAFF
>few|TRBV18|TRBJ2-1
CASSPGPPGYEQFF
>-|TRBV19|TRBJ1-5
CASSHPPAGQPQHF
>few|TRBV18|TRBJ1-1
CASSPDSGFAAFF
>-|TRBV6-2/TRBV6-3|TRBJ2-7
CASSYPQGPYEQYF
>-|TRBV30|TRBJ2-1
CAWISGAHNEQFF